This T cell receptor (beta chain) was captured in a study of beta chain features in type 1 diabetes. Study outcomes and limitations: The naive, central memory and Treg TCRB repertoires showed an apparent similarity that was greater among patients than among healthy donors. PCR might show a preference for shorter templates, equally across patients and controls. A moderate, significant TCRB CDR3 shortening appeared in type 1 diabetes across four CD4+ subsets.

This clone was found a few times. Its target is unknown. The CDR3 consists of 16 residues. J was trimmed by 4 bases and V by 3 bases; bases with no gene match: 10. Per the germline V gene, CDR1 is SGHTA and CDR2 is FQGNSA. Since all of the isolated RNA was reverse transcribed, expressed TCRB transcripts were what got sequenced. Data came from immunoSEQ multiplex PCR; TCRdb stores just in-frame clones and leaves some out. Of some 150,000 clones in the sample, around 13% are singletons; the top ten hold roughly 1.4%. The genes are TRBV7-2 and TRBJ2-5, with 8 bases lining up with TRBD1. This receptor was taken from a man aged 18 to 29 with type 1 diabetes. Material for sequencing was central memory CD4+ T cells from blood. The CDR3 is CASSFAGGTGIETQYF. The CDR3 DNA reads as TGTGCCAGCAGCTTCGCAGGGGGCACCGGGATAGAGACCCAGTACTTC.